These 18 T cell receptor beta chains originate from one sample sequenced in a study of radiation and T cells in renal cell carcinoma (dated by TCRdb to 2018 to 2021). The library was generated by the immunoSEQ multiplex PCR assay. TCRdb stores this immuneACCESS table with in-frame sequences only. Part of the clones is absent; in the studies checked, under half of the shortfall reflects unresolved V genes, and no reason is known for the rest. In all, the sample holds around 94,000 clones, and 75% to 90% of those were seen once. The top ten clones comprise 7.5% to 8.5% of the sample. Explained via the paper, the time point label denotes: baseline pretreatment blood. Sample treatment or condition, as interpreted from the label and publication: 15 Gy SBRT to primary tumor, nephrectomy 4 weeks later. The sample here was blood, taken from a patient whose treatment included radiotherapy and nephrectomy. Receptors were obtained from a man over 45 with renal cell carcinoma.

CDR3 in amino acids: CATSRLGGGPNTEAFF. The DNA of the CDR3 is TGTGCCACCAGCAGATTAGGGGGGGGCCCGAACACTGAAGCTTTCTTT. The chain joins TRBV15 to TRBJ1-1, with D tentatively TRBD1 (6 bases). V lost 2 bases, J lost 1 base, and 14 bases lay in between. CDR3 length equals 16 residues. CDR1 LNHNV and CDR2 YYDKDF come from the germline V gene (reference sequence).

The chain combines TRBV5-1 with TRBJ2-5; D is undetermined. Trimming removed 6 bases from V and 1 base from J, with 10 bases in between. CDR1 SGHRS and CDR2 YFSETQ come from the germline V gene. CDR3 length: 13 residues. The CDR3 DNA reads TGCGCCAGCAACACCAACTCCCAAGAGACCCAGTACTTC. Translation: CASNTNSQETQYF.

This clone was observed once. V and J are TRBV27 and TRBJ1-3; D gene uncertain. Germline assignment: CDR1 MNHEY and CDR2 SMNVEV (reference sequence). The CDR3 has 14 residues. V was pared by 3 bases and J by 1 base, with 7 bases between. CDR3 in DNA: TGTGCCAGCAGTTTTAGCAAATCTGGAAACACCATATATTTT. As protein: CASSFSKSGNTIYF.

The V gene is TRBV11-2, the J gene TRBJ2-7, with TRBD1 matching 10 bases. Germline values: CDR1 SGHAT, CDR2 FQNNGV. The CDR3 has 15 amino acids. Trimming cost V 0 bases and J 7 bases; bases outside gene matches: 6. DNA of the CDR3: TGTGCCAGCAGCTTAGATCTGACAGGGGGCAAAGAGCAGTACTTC. Translated: CASSLDLTGGKEQYF.

The J gene is TRBJ2-7, the V gene TRBV5-1; D remains ambiguous. Trimming took off 0 bases at V and 0 bases at J, with 19 bases between the two ends. The CDR3 has 18 residues. Germline CDR1 is SGHRS and CDR2 is YFSETQ. The CDR3 loop reads CASSLVASGQPSSYEQYF. Written as DNA, the CDR3 is TGCGCCAGCAGCTTGGTCGCATCGGGCCAACCGTCCTCCTACGAGCAGTACTTC.

V usage is TRBV4-3 and J usage is TRBJ2-1; TRBD1 is a possible D gene (6 bases). Germline CDR1 and CDR2: LGHNA and YSLEER. This CDR3 has 16 residues. V gave up 0 bases and J gave up 3 bases, with 12 bases separating them. The CDR3 here is CASSQDRDTSYNEQFF. In DNA form, the CDR3 reads TGCGCCAGCAGCCAAGATAGGGACACAAGCTACAATGAGCAGTTCTTC.

This rearrangement joins TRBV27 to TRBJ1-1; a possible D gene is TRBD1 (6 bases). Germline CDR1 is MNHEY and CDR2 is SMNVEV (reference sequence). The CDR3 sequence is 14 residues long. Deletions cut 5 bases from V and 6 bases from J, with 16 bases between. The CDR3 DNA reads TGTGCCAGCAGTCAAACAGGGACGCGGCCTGAAGCTTTCTTT. Its protein product is CASSQTGTRPEAFF.

This sequence joins TRBV5-4 and TRBJ1-3; D remains ambiguous. V lost 4 bases and J 2 bases, leaving 7 bases between the germline ends. The CDR3 length is 13 residues. Germline V gives CDR1 SGHNT, CDR2 YYREEE (reference sequence). CDR3 loop: CASSNPTGNTIYF. The DNA of the CDR3 is TGTGCCAGCAGCAACCCCACTGGAAACACCATATATTTT.

This clone was counted once. The chain employs TRBV2 and TRBJ1-1; 9 bases are shared with TRBD1. From germline, CDR1 is SNHLY and CDR2 FYNNEI. The junction had 6 bases not matched to a gene; V was cut back by 8 bases and J by 5 bases. This CDR3 region has 13 residues. The CDR3 here is CASQQGARTEAFF. DNA for the CDR3: TGTGCCAGCCAACAGGGGGCGCGAACTGAAGCTTTCTTT.

A single count supports this clone. CDR3 in amino acids: CASSLGGGYGANVLTF. The CDR3, as DNA: TGTGCCAGCAGTTTAGGAGGAGGGTATGGGGCCAACGTCCTGACTTTC. The rearrangement links TRBV27 to TRBJ2-6; possibly TRBD2 for D (6 bases). Germline V gives CDR1 MNHEY, CDR2 SMNVEV (reference sequence). Trimming stripped 2 bases from V and 3 bases from J, with 11 bases between. This CDR3 has 16 amino acids.

As for this clone: The same CDR3 can be traced to other DNA sequences in this sample. The chain joins TRBV7-9 to TRBJ2-5; 7 bases agree with TRBD1. Germline CDR1 reads SEHNR; CDR2 reads FQNEAQ (reference sequence). The CDR3 consists of 14 residues. V gave up 4 bases and J gave up 2 bases; unmatched junction bases: 4. CDR3 coding DNA: TGTGCCAGCAGCTCACCAGGGGGTCAAGAGACCCAGTACTTC. As protein: CASSSPGGQETQYF.

The chain uses TRBV10-3 and TRBJ2-1; the match to TRBD2 covers 8 bases. Germline CDR1 and CDR2: ENHRY and SYGVKD. The CDR3 covers 13 residues. The V gene end was trimmed by 11 bases and the J gene end by 2 bases; junction bases not matched to a gene: 5. Here the CDR3 reads CALRGGPYNEQFF. CDR3 DNA: TGTGCCCTCCGGGGGGGACCCTACAATGAGCAGTTCTTC.

The chain links TRBV7-9 to TRBJ2-6, with D unclear. Trimming removed 3 bases from V and 2 bases from J, with 17 bases in between. Germline V lookup: CDR1 SEHNR, CDR2 FQNEAQ (reference sequence). There are 18 residues in the CDR3. The CDR3 DNA follows: TGTGCCAGCAGCTTTTGGGCAGGCGGCGTTCCTGGGGCCAACGTCCTGACTTTC. Translating gives CASSFWAGGVPGANVLTF.

This clone was seen repeatedly, ten times or more. The chain is built from TRBV9 and TRBJ1-1, with D maybe TRBD1 (6 bases). V shed 4 bases and J shed 3 bases, with 10 bases lying between them. CDR3 size: 13 residues. Germline CDR1 is SGDLS and CDR2 is YYNGEE. CDR3 region: CASSYRQDTEAFF. The CDR3 DNA reads as TGTGCCAGCAGCTATAGACAGGACACTGAAGCTTTCTTT.

J is TRBJ2-7 and V is TRBV29-1, with 7 bases fitting TRBD2. The CDR3 is 14 amino acids. With V trimmed by 3 bases and J by 5 bases, 10 bases remained unmatched. Germline V gene lookup returns CDR1 SQVTM and CDR2 ANQGSEA. The CDR3 region has the DNA TGCAGCGTTGAGGCCGGCGCGGGAGCGGACGAGCAGTACTTC. This sequence encodes CSVEAGAGADEQYF.

The chain couples TRBV5-1 to TRBJ2-1; D is undetermined. The ends were cut back, 0 bases at V and 1 base at J, with 8 bases in the middle. The CDR3 extends over 15 amino acids. CDR1 is SGHRS and CDR2 is YFSETQ in the germline V gene. The CDR3 here is CASSLVTGSYNEQFF. The CDR3 region has the DNA TGCGCCAGCAGCTTGGTTACCGGTTCCTACAATGAGCAGTTCTTC.

The CDR3 sequence is CASSEGRVQPGELFF. The DNA for the CDR3 is TGTGCCAGCAGTGAAGGCCGAGTTCAACCCGGGGAGCTGTTTTTT. V and J are TRBV25-1 and TRBJ2-2; D is unclear. V lost 2 bases and J 6 bases, leaving 13 bases between the germline ends. The CDR3 runs to 15 residues. The germline CDR1 and CDR2 sequences are MGHDK and SYGVNS.

The genes are TRBV5-1 and TRBJ1-4; D possibly corresponds to TRBD1 (5 bases). Deletions cut 2 bases from V and 7 bases from J, with 9 bases between. This CDR3 contains 13 residues. Germline V CDR1 and CDR2: SGHRS, YFSETQ. CDR3 nucleotide sequence: TGCGCCAGCAGCTTATCGGGGGGTGAAAAACTGTTTTTT. As protein: CASSLSGGEKLFF.